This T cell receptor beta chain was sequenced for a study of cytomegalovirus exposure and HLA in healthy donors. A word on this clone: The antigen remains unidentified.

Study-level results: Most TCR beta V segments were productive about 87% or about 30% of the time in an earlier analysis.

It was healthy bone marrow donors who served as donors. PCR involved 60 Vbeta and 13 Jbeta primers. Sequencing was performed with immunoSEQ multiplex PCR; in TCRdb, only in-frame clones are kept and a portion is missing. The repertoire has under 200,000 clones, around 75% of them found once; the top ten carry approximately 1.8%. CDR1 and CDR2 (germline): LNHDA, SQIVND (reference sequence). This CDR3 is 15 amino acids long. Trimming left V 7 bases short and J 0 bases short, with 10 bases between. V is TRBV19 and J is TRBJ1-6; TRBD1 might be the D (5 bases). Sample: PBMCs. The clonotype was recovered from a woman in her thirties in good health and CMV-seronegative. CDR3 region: CASTVDSSYNSPLHF. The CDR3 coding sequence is TGTGCCAGTACCGTAGACAGCTCCTATAATTCACCCCTCCACTTT.